This T cell receptor beta chain was documented in a study of T cell changes during pregnancy in multiple sclerosis. The repertoire was sequenced with immunoSEQ multiplex PCR; TCRdb's copy has only in-frame clones and lacks some. The sample shows about 36,000 clones, about 92% of them seen only once. The CDR3 loop spans 14 amino acids. V shed 5 bases, J shed 5 bases, and the junction held 6 bases outside the gene matches. Germline V lookup: CDR1 SGHTA, CDR2 FQGNSA. The TCR originated in a female donor with multiple sclerosis, enrolled in a pregnancy study. Here the sequenced sample was CD4+ T cells from peripheral blood mononuclear cells, taken in the first trimester of pregnancy. V and J are TRBV7-2 and TRBJ1-5; 7 nucleotides match TRBD1. Here the CDR3 reads CASSPRTGYQPQHF. CDR3 nucleotide sequence: TGTGCCAGCAGCCCCAGGACAGGCTATCAGCCCCAGCATTTT.